One T cell receptor beta chain is described in this entry. This record belongs to a study of blood T cell repertoires in COVID-19. Study background: The study drew acute and convalescent COVID-19 samples from the United States, Italy and Spain. Nucleic acid was either cDNA or gDNA, and it came from T cells, B-cell-depleted T cells, or PBMCs.

Per the germline V gene, CDR1 is SQVTM and CDR2 is ANQGSEA. J gave up 4 bases and V 3 bases, and 7 bases lay outside the gene matches. The CDR3 has 14 amino acids. As processed by the authors: Reference gene primer amplification in the assay estimated nucleated cell counts. Clones were sequenced by immunoSEQ multiplex PCR, and TCRdb holds only the in-frame ones, with some missing. V, J and clone size are taken as reported in that table, and D and trimming were inferred from the DNA itself. The data contain 120,000 or so clones, almost 70% of them singletons. The chain carries TRBV29-1 and TRBJ2-7; 9 nucleotides match TRBD1. The receptor comes from a woman in her 70s with acute or convalescent COVID-19. Sequenced: peripheral blood. For the CDR3, the DNA is TGCAGCGTTGATCTAGGACAGGGGAGTTACGAGCAGTACTTC. This codes for CSVDLGQGSYEQYF.